The clone carrying this T cell receptor beta chain was picked up many times. The antigen is unknown. TCRdb re-derived calls from the reads in MiXCR, one entry per CDR3 protein. The sample has 640,000 or so distinct CDR3 sequences, roughly a third seen once; the top ten hold around a sixth. The sample originates from a study of T cell repertoires in cytomegalovirus infection. Study in general: Recently identified HLA-C-restricted CMV epitopes were among the peptides used. Based on public TCR beta signatures, there were indications of CMV infection and of a matching HLA type.

The CDR3 is 17 residues long. V trimming: 0 bases; J trimming: 1 base; junction bases outside the gene matches: 7. Germline V gene data show CDR1 as SGHVS and CDR2 as FQNEAQ. Study-level findings and limits: CMV-specific TCR beta clonotypes restricted by HLA-C were the ones dominating the ex vivo response. People with CMV and the relevant HLA were identified by cumulative public TCR beta family frequency.

The chain combines TRBV7-8 with TRBJ2-3; 7 bases align to TRBD2. The sequence derives from a human donor in good health (CMV status not recorded). Some clones in this sample may be carry-over from other donors' samples. The specimen comprised cultured PBMCs, sampled from culture after CMV antigen stimulation. The CDR3, as DNA: TGTGCCAGCAGCTTAGCCCCCTCGGCGGGAGGCACAGATACGCAGTATTTT. This translates into CASSLAPSAGGTDTQYF. Together with reference TRBV7-8 and TRBJ2-3, the CDR3 gives the full variable domain: GAGVSQSPRYKVAKRGQDVALRCDPISGHVSLFWYQQALGQGPEFLTYFQNEAQLDKSGLPSDRFFAERPEGSVSTLKIQRTQQEDSAVYLCASSLAPSAGGTDTQYFGPGTRLTVL.